This T cell receptor (beta chain) originates from a study of breast tumors, draining lymph nodes, adjacent tissues. Whole-study findings and limits: Tumor repertoires ranked between lymph nodes and nontumor tissue in diversity, with V and J gene preferences. Most tumor T cells seemingly derive from lymph node, then expand in tumor.

MiXCR was run by TCRdb on the multiplex PCR reads, yielding one entry per CDR3 protein. This sample carries over 70,000 distinct CDR3 sequences, approximately 28% of them seen once, and the ten largest clones take 8.1%. Breast cancer patients provided tissue from their axillary draining lymph nodes. The sample holds many counts of this clonotype. Its antigen remains unidentified. There are 15 residues in the CDR3. V was shortened by 4 bases and J by 3 bases, with 13 bases between the two germline ends. CDR1 and CDR2 from the germline V gene are GTSNPN and SVGIG (reference sequence). The source material was axillary lymph node tissue. J is TRBJ2-6 and V is TRBV30, with D tentatively TRBD2 (7 bases). This receptor was taken from a female donor with breast cancer. Some clones in this sample may be carry-over from other donors' samples. CDR3 DNA sequence: TGTGCCTGGAAGGGGGGGGGAAGTGGGGCCAACGTCCTGACTTTC. This sequence encodes CAWKGGGSGANVLTF.